Listed here are 29 T cell receptor beta chains from one sample, sequenced in a study of T cell responses to AZD1222 COVID-19 vaccine. The table came from immunoSEQ multiplex PCR; TCRdb's copy has only in-frame clones and leaves some out. The data contain about 100,000 clones, approximately 89% of them singletons. Sample: peripheral blood, taken on day 0 of MenACWY control vaccination. These receptors were taken from an adult in good health.

V and J are TRBV7-2 and TRBJ1-2; D gene uncertain. Germline V gene sequence: CDR1 SGHTA, CDR2 FQGNSA. Deletions cut 8 bases from V and 3 bases from J, with 10 bases between. The CDR3 consists of 12 residues. CDR3 bases: TGTGCCAGCTCCAGTATCGACTATGGCTACACCTTC. It codes for CASSSIDYGYTF.

The chain employs TRBV7-2 and TRBJ2-3; no firm D call. The CDR3 runs 14 residues. Trimming removed 1 base from V and 0 bases from J, with 5 bases in between. Germline-derived CDR1 and CDR2 are SGHTA and FQGNSA. The CDR3 sequence: CASSLGPSTDTQYF. In nucleotides, the CDR3 is TGTGCCAGCAGCTTAGGTCCTAGCACAGATACGCAGTATTTT.

This clone came up once. This chain links TRBV28 with TRBJ2-3, with TRBD1 matching over 9 bases. Germline V lookup: CDR1 MDHEN, CDR2 SYDVKM. The V and J ends lost 4 bases and 1 base, in that order; junction bases with no gene match: 6. The CDR3 is made up of 16 amino acids. CDR3: CASSSSRDRGTDTQYF. In DNA, the CDR3 is TGTGCCAGCAGTTCAAGCCGGGACAGGGGCACAGATACGCAGTATTTT.

The chain has TRBV2 and TRBJ2-7; TRBD1 matches at 8 bases. This CDR3 spans 14 amino acids. Unmatched junction bases numbered 7, after V lost 7 bases and J lost 2 bases. Germline V gene data show CDR1 as SNHLY and CDR2 as FYNNEI. The CDR3 region is CASTSQGVTYEQYF. The CDR3 nucleotides are TGTGCCAGCACCTCACAGGGGGTCACCTACGAGCAGTACTTC.

This clone was counted once. V usage is TRBV15 and J usage is TRBJ2-7, with D possibly TRBD2 on 6 matching bases. This CDR3 comprises 15 residues. The germline V gene encodes CDR1 LNHNV and CDR2 YYDKDF (reference sequence). Trimming cost V 0 bases and J 5 bases, with 14 bases left between them. DNA of the CDR3: TGTGCCACCAGCAGAGATCCCGGGGGTCTAAACGAGCAGTACTTC. It encodes CATSRDPGGLNEQYF. Filled out from reference TRBV15 and TRBJ2-7, the complete variable domain reads DAMVIQNPRYQVTQFGKPVTLSCSQTLNHNVMYWYQQKSSQAPKLLFHYYDKDFNNEADTPDNFQSRRPNTSFCFLDIRSPGLGDTAMYLCATSRDPGGLNEQYFGPGTRLTVT.

This chain joins TRBV3-1 (or the pseudogene TRBV3-2) and TRBJ1-1; D is uncertain. The CDR3 covers 14 residues. Germline V lookup: CDR1 LGHDT, CDR2 YNNKEL (reference sequence). V dropped 0 bases and J dropped 1 base, with 6 bases sitting between them. The CDR3 sequence: CASSQEAGNTEAFF. CDR3 DNA: TGTGCCAGCAGCCAAGAAGCAGGGAACACTGAAGCTTTCTTT.

The V and J genes are TRBV4-3 and TRBJ2-3; a weak D match, TRBD2 (6 bases). The germline gives CDR1 LGHNA, CDR2 YSLEER. The V and J ends lost 0 bases and 6 bases respectively, with 13 bases between them. The CDR3 sequence is 15 residues long. DNA for the CDR3: TGCGCCAGCAGCCAAGATCCGGGGGAAATGGATACGCAGTATTTT. Translated: CASSQDPGEMDTQYF.

The rearrangement uses TRBV12-3 or TRBV12-4 and TRBJ2-1; D ambiguous. The CDR3 is 11 amino acids. With 4 bases removed from V and 6 bases from J, the gap between germline ends came to 4 bases. CDR3: CASSSLNEQFF. CDR3 nucleotide sequence: TGTGCCAGCAGTTCCCTCAATGAGCAGTTCTTC.

This chain joins TRBV19 and TRBJ2-5; D is perhaps TRBD1 (5 bases). Germline loops: CDR1 LNHDA, CDR2 SQIVND (reference sequence). V was clipped by 10 bases and J by 2 bases, with 20 bases between them. CDR3 length: 15 amino acids. In DNA form, the CDR3 reads TGTGCCACCAAAAAGGGTAGACAGCTACAAGAGACCCAGTACTTC. Residues: CATKKGRQLQETQYF.

The chain has TRBV7-9 and TRBJ1-1; 7 bases align to TRBD1. The trim removed 5 bases at V and 7 bases at J, leaving 4 bases unmatched. Germline assignment: CDR1 SEHNR and CDR2 FQNEAQ (reference sequence). The CDR3 has 12 residues. The CDR3, as DNA: TGTGCCAGCAGCCGCGGACAGGATGAAGCTTTCTTT. Its protein is CASSRGQDEAFF.

To note about this clone: Other DNA variants within this sample encode the same CDR3. The rearrangement links TRBV18 to TRBJ2-7, with D tentatively TRBD1 (5 bases). The CDR3 is 14 amino acids. CDR1 is KGHSH, CDR2 LQKENI, per germline. Deletions cut 0 bases from V and 2 bases from J, with 8 bases between. CDR3 in amino acids: CASSPPAGTYEQYF. CDR3 bases: TGTGCCAGCTCACCACCGGCAGGGACCTACGAGCAGTACTTC.

The rearrangement links TRBV19 to TRBJ1-2; D is undetermined. The V end was cut by 1 base, the J end by 4 bases, with 10 bases between. The length of the CDR3 is 14 residues. Germline-derived CDR1 and CDR2 are LNHDA and SQIVND (reference sequence). In DNA, the CDR3 is TGTGCCAGTAGTATAGCTTCCCAGATCTATGGCTACACCTTC. It encodes CASSIASQIYGYTF. The full variable domain, rest sourced from reference TRBV19 and TRBJ1-2, is DGGITQSPKYLFRKEGQNVTLSCEQNLNHDAMYWYRQDPGQGLRLIYYSQIVNDFQKGDIAEGYSVSREKKESFPLTVTSAQKNPTAFYLCASSIASQIYGYTFGSGTRLTVV.

In DNA form, the CDR3 reads TGCAGTGCTACGGGGAACTACGAGCAGTACTTC. The encoded protein is CSATGNYEQYF. The V call is TRBV20-1, the J call TRBJ2-7, with a possible D match to TRBD2 (5 bases). V was pared by 4 bases and J by 3 bases, with 7 bases between. The CDR3 has 11 amino acids. Germline CDR1 and CDR2: DFQATT and SNEGSKA (reference sequence).

This clone came up a few times. This specimen includes other DNA sequences encoding the same CDR3. CDR3 in DNA: TGTGCCAGCAGTTACTCGGAGGGGGCCCAAGAGACCCAGTACTTC. Translation: CASSYSEGAQETQYF. The chain is built from TRBV6-5 and TRBJ2-5; maybe TRBD1 (7 bases). This CDR3 region has 15 residues. The germline V gene encodes CDR1 MNHEY and CDR2 SVGAGI. Trimming stripped 0 bases from V and 1 base from J, with 9 bases between.

V and J are TRBV10-2 and TRBJ2-3; TRBD2 matches 14 bases. The CDR3 runs 16 residues. V trimming: 7 bases; J trimming: 6 bases; junction bases outside the gene matches: 9. Germline assignment: CDR1 WSHSY and CDR2 SAAADI. This chain's CDR3 is CASTETSGRAGDTQYF. CDR3 nucleotides: TGCGCCAGCACCGAGACTAGCGGGAGGGCCGGCGATACGCAGTATTTT.

This clone was observed once. The rearrangement links TRBV19 to TRBJ2-3; 7 positions match TRBD1. The germline V gene encodes CDR1 LNHDA and CDR2 SQIVND (reference sequence). Losses at the gene ends were 1 base for V and 4 bases for J; bases not matched to a gene: 5. This CDR3 region has 15 residues. The CDR3 loop is CASSIATGAADTQYF. CDR3 coding DNA: TGTGCCAGTAGTATAGCCACAGGGGCAGCAGATACGCAGTATTTT. Variable domain in full (rest from reference TRBV19 and TRBJ2-3): DGGITQSPKYLFRKEGQNVTLSCEQNLNHDAMYWYRQDPGQGLRLIYYSQIVNDFQKGDIAEGYSVSREKKESFPLTVTSAQKNPTAFYLCASSIATGAADTQYFGPGTRLTVL.

The gene calls are TRBV6-2 or TRBV6-3 and TRBJ2-2; TRBD2 agrees at 8 bases. The V gene end was trimmed by 2 bases and the J gene end by 6 bases; junction bases not matched to a gene: 5. Germline CDR1 reads MNHEY; CDR2 reads SVGEGT. The length of the CDR3 is 15 residues. CDR3 nucleotides: TGTGCCAGCAGTTACCGGGAGGGGATCTCCGGGGAGCTGTTTTTT. Encoded protein: CASSYREGISGELFF.

The chain links TRBV7-9 to TRBJ1-2; D is unclear. This CDR3 has 13 residues. Per the germline V gene, CDR1 is SEHNR and CDR2 is FQNEAQ (reference sequence). Trimming pared 3 bases from V and 12 bases from J, leaving 17 bases between. The CDR3 DNA is TGTGCCAGCAGCTTTGAGAATCTCTTGGGAGACACCTTC. Its translation is CASSFENLLGDTF.

J is TRBJ2-1 and V is TRBV4-3, with TRBD1 matching over 7 bases. V trimming: 0 bases; J trimming: 4 bases; junction bases outside the gene matches: 12. The V gene's germline CDR1 is LGHNA and CDR2 YSLEER. The CDR3 is 18 amino acids. The CDR3 nucleotides are TGCGCCAGCAGCCAAGATCTCCCTGGGACAGAAAAGTACAATGAGCAGTTCTTC. Its translation is CASSQDLPGTEKYNEQFF.

This clone is a singleton in its sample. V and J are TRBV15 and TRBJ1-6; D is undetermined. The CDR3 is made up of 16 amino acids. Germline V gives CDR1 LNHNV, CDR2 YYDKDF (reference sequence). Deletions cut 1 base from V and 9 bases from J, with 16 bases between. CDR3 region: CATSRGITSGSSPLHF. CDR3 bases: TGTGCCACCAGCAGAGGTATTACCTCGGGTAGTTCACCCCTCCACTTT.

The J gene is TRBJ2-1, the V gene TRBV13; the match to TRBD2 covers 10 bases. Germline values: CDR1 PRHDT, CDR2 FYEKMQ (reference sequence). This CDR3 is 16 amino acids long. V trimming: 3 bases; J trimming: 5 bases; junction bases outside the gene matches: 7. The CDR3 nucleotides are TGTGCCAGCAGCTTGGGAAGAGGACTAGCGGACAATGAGCAGTTCTTC. Translating it yields CASSLGRGLADNEQFF. Drawing the rest from reference TRBV13 and TRBJ2-1, the complete variable domain is AAGVIQSPRHLIKEKRETATLKCYPIPRHDTVYWYQQGPGQDPQFLISFYEKMQSDKGSIPDRFSAQQFSDYHSELNMSSLELGDSALYFCASSLGRGLADNEQFFGPGTRLTVL.

The rearrangement uses TRBV7-2 and TRBJ2-7; 8 bases align to TRBD1. From germline, CDR1 is SGHTA and CDR2 FQGNSA. The J segment lost 0 bases and the V segment lost 5 bases, leaving 3 bases of the junction unmatched. CDR3 length: 14 residues. CDR3 coding DNA: TGTGCCAGCAGCACAGACAGGGGCTCCTACGAGCAGTACTTC. Its protein product is CASSTDRGSYEQYF.

The CDR3, as DNA: TGTGCCAGCAGCCACCCTGGGCGGGTTGGTGGGGCCAACGTCCTGACTTTC. It codes for CASSHPGRVGGANVLTF. The chain joins TRBV4-2 to TRBJ2-6, with D tentatively TRBD2 (5 bases). CDR3 length: 17 residues. With 3 bases removed from V and 3 bases from J, the gap between germline ends came to 15 bases. Germline loops: CDR1 LGHNA, CDR2 YNFKEQ.

The rearrangement joins TRBV28 to TRBJ2-7, with TRBD1 as a possible D gene (6 bases). Trimming removed 6 bases from V and 12 bases from J, with 21 bases in between. Per the germline V gene, CDR1 is MDHEN and CDR2 is SYDVKM. The CDR3 length is 13 residues. DNA of the CDR3: TGTGCCAGCAGGGACTCCGGGACAAGCCCCGTGTACTTC. Its translation: CASRDSGTSPVYF. Using reference TRBV28 and TRBJ2-7 for the parts outside the CDR3, the full variable domain is DVKVTQSSRYLVKRTGEKVFLECVQDMDHENMFWYRQDPGLGLRLIYFSYDVKMKEKGDIPEGYSVSREKKERFSLILESASTNQTSMYLCASRDSGTSPVYFGPGTRLTVT.

This rearrangement joins TRBV6-5 to TRBJ1-4; D remains unclear. The CDR3 runs 13 residues. The V end lost 8 bases, the J end lost 12 bases, and 19 bases lay between the germline ends. Per the germline V gene, CDR1 is MNHEY and CDR2 is SVGAGI. CDR3 sequence reads: CASREFSVSELFF. As DNA, the CDR3 is TGTGCCAGCCGGGAATTTTCCGTTTCGGAACTGTTTTTT.

This chain links TRBV6-5 with TRBJ1-2, with a weak D call TRBD1 (6 bases). The CDR3 extends over 12 amino acids. Germline-derived CDR1 and CDR2 are MNHEY and SVGAGI. Trimming took off 11 bases at V and 4 bases at J, with 14 bases between the two ends. As DNA, the CDR3 is TGTGCCGCACAAACAGGGTCCTATGGCTACACCTTC. Its translation is CAAQTGSYGYTF.

This chain links TRBV28 with TRBJ1-2; TRBD1 aligns across 11 bases. V gave up 5 bases and J gave up 8 bases; unmatched junction bases: 7. CDR1 and CDR2 from the germline V gene are MDHEN and SYDVKM. CDR3 length: 14 amino acids. In nucleotides, the CDR3 is TGTGCCAGCAGTCAAGGACAGGGGGCGTTCGGCTACACCTTC. Translation: CASSQGQGAFGYTF.

The gene calls are TRBV7-9 and TRBJ2-2, with D uncertain. This CDR3 spans 14 amino acids. Trimming removed 5 bases at V and 1 base at J, with 8 bases between. From germline, CDR1 is SEHNR and CDR2 FQNEAQ (reference sequence). CDR3 amino acids: CASSPNMNTGELFF. The CDR3 DNA is TGTGCCAGCAGCCCCAACATGAACACCGGGGAGCTGTTTTTT.

In nucleotides, the CDR3 is TGCAGCGTTGTGTCAGAAAGATATGGCTACACCTTC. Residues: CSVVSERYGYTF. This chain uses TRBV29-1 with TRBJ1-2; D is ambiguous. The ends were cut back, 4 bases at V and 5 bases at J, with 11 bases in the middle. CDR1 SQVTM and CDR2 ANQGSEA come from the germline V gene. The CDR3 extends over 12 amino acids.